This TCR beta chain was observed in a study of cytomegalovirus exposure and HLA in healthy donors. This PCR relied on a set of 60 Vbeta primers and 13 Jbeta primers. Produced via immunoSEQ multiplex PCR; TCRdb's table is partial and in-frame only. The profile shows approximately 170,000 clones, approximately 81% of them singletons. Germline trimming cut 1 base from V and 5 bases from J; bases unmatched to any gene: 5. CDR1 is LGHNA and CDR2 is YSLEER in the germline V gene. This CDR3 is 15 amino acids long. This chain joins TRBV4-3 and TRBJ2-5; 9 bases agree with TRBD1. The receptor was derived from a male donor in good health and CMV-seronegative. The sequencing input was PBMCs. CDR3 nucleotides: TGCGCCAGCAGCCAAGTGGGACAGGGTGAGGAGACCCAGTACTTC. Its protein product is CASSQVGQGEETQYF.